The 5 T cell receptor beta chains below come from one sample, sequenced in a study of T cell responses to AZD1222 COVID-19 vaccine. Sequencing used immunoSEQ multiplex PCR; TCRdb keeps in-frame clones, though not all of them. The sample shows 150,000 or so clones, roughly 88% of them seen only once. Sequenced material: peripheral blood, taken 28 days after the second AZD1222 dose. These receptors originate from an adult who received the AZD1222 COVID-19 vaccine.

V and J are TRBV28 and TRBJ2-3; no reliable D call. CDR1 and CDR2 (germline): MDHEN, SYDVKM. This CDR3 has 12 amino acids. V was cut by 3 bases and J by 4 bases, with 5 bases left in between. The CDR3 DNA is TGTGCCAGCAGTTTGACCGCAGATACGCAGTATTTT. It codes for CASSLTADTQYF. The full variable domain, rest sourced from reference TRBV28 and TRBJ2-3, is DVKVTQSSRYLVKRTGEKVFLECVQDMDHENMFWYRQDPGLGLRLIYFSYDVKMKEKGDIPEGYSVSREKKERFSLILESASTNQTSMYLCASSLTADTQYFGPGTRLTVL.

The rearrangement uses TRBV19 and TRBJ2-2, with a possible D match to TRBD2 (5 bases). This CDR3 contains 14 residues. Trimming removed 7 bases at V and 5 bases at J, with 14 bases between. Germline V CDR1 and CDR2: LNHDA, SQIVND (reference sequence). This CDR3 reads CASNRRQVTGELFF. CDR3 DNA sequence: TGTGCCAGTAATAGGAGGCAAGTGACCGGGGAGCTGTTTTTT.

This rearrangement joins TRBV18 to TRBJ2-7; no firm D call. Germline CDR1 is KGHSH and CDR2 is LQKENI. The CDR3 covers 18 residues. The V and J ends lost 3 bases and 2 bases respectively, with 23 bases between them. The CDR3 coding sequence is TGTGCCAGCTCACCGGCAGTAGTAGTAAGAAAAATCCCCTACGAGCAGTACTTC. Its translation is CASSPAVVVRKIPYEQYF.

The V call is TRBV11-2, the J call TRBJ1-6, with D tentatively TRBD1 (5 bases). Per germline, CDR1 SGHAT and CDR2 FQNNGV. The CDR3 has 16 residues. The V end was cut by 4 bases, the J end by 5 bases, with 15 bases between. Written as DNA, the CDR3 is TGTGCCAGCAGCTCCCAGGGAAATCAAAATAATTCACCCCTCCACTTT. Translated: CASSSQGNQNNSPLHF.

The V gene is TRBV5-4, the J gene TRBJ1-6; weak D call: TRBD1 (5 bases). V lost 4 bases and J 7 bases, leaving 12 bases between the germline ends. This CDR3 spans 14 amino acids. Germline assignment: CDR1 SGHNT and CDR2 YYREEE (reference sequence). CDR3 sequence (DNA): TGTGCCAGCAGCCTGTGGGGGGGGAATTCACCCCTCCACTTT. This gives the protein CASSLWGGNSPLHF.